This TCR beta chain was found in a study of cytomegalovirus exposure and HLA in healthy donors (dated by TCRdb to 2015 to 2018). With respect to the entire study: A later analysis indicated that the 90 to 150 validation repertoires were generated on the platform also employed for the 700 or so repertoires of the first cohort. The aim of the study was to test whether cataloging public T cell receptors could identify signatures of past pathogen exposure. In addition to the first cohort of hundreds of subjects, a separate validation cohort of 120 different subjects was used. To predict cytomegalovirus infection status, the study combined high-throughput TCR immunosequencing, statistical association of individual TCRs with disease status, and machine learning.

In the germline V gene, CDR1 corresponds to MNHNS and CDR2 to SASEGT. V loses 5 bases of germline sequence and J loses 1 base, and the interval between the two ends is 14 bases. From cysteine to phenylalanine, the CDR3 is 15 amino acids long. Of the read, only the CDR3 DNA is kept; its 45 bases are in frame from base 1. Library method: the immunoSEQ multiplex PCR assay. The authors' pipeline ran thus. A statistical classification framework was built for diagnosing cytomegalovirus status from the catalog of TCR beta chain sequences. Imported from immuneACCESS, the table was reduced by TCRdb to in-frame sequences with V and J called. These copies leave out some clones; in studies compared against another copy, an unresolved V gene accounts for under half, and the cause of the remainder is not known. V and J calls and clone size follow that table, whereas D and trimming were derived from the DNA. This sample is represented by roughly 150,000 clones; 90% to 97% of them were singletons. The top ten hold 0.8% to 1% of the sample.

On this clone: Its antigen remains undetermined. Base qualities are not provided; no much larger clone lies one nucleotide away.

Donors formed part of the validation cohort, which comprised 120 or so subjects and was distinct from the first cohort of 666 subjects. Findings and caveats that apply to the study as a whole: Across donors, most TCR sequences were observed very rarely, whereas some public TCRs were present in many individuals. In vitro tests confirmed that a few of the cytomegalovirus-associated TCR beta chains recognize cytomegalovirus antigens. The authors suggested that the approach could potentially be extended to other disease states and immunological phenotypes. Subsequent analysis determined that TCRs grouped into clusters in the first cohort also showed a tendency toward co-occurrence across the roughly 130 validation repertoires, and 90% to 95% of cluster scores exceeded 0. The study gave a list of more than 150 TCR beta chains associated with cytomegalovirus. All 120 or so repertoires were used to score co-occurrence in the validation cohort in a later analysis, because that analysis had no HLA typing for the cohort. Cytomegalovirus status was reported to be diagnosed by the classifier with high specificity and sensitivity in both the original and validation cohorts.

This sequence was found in a woman in her late teens or twenties in good health and CMV-seronegative. Sequencing was done on a sample of PBMCs. The rearranged chain carries TRBV6-1 and TRBJ1-1, and the D gene may be TRBD1, 5 bases matching. The CDR3 corresponds to CASSLTTRGNTEAFF. The nucleotide sequence is TGTGCCAGCAGTTTAACGACAAGGGGGAACACTGAAGCTTTCTTT.